This TCR beta chain was identified in a study of cytotoxic CD8 clonotypes in ibrutinib-treated CLL. In the study overall: The patient breakdown showed approximately ten relapsed/refractory and about 16 treatment-naive cases, with under 18 IGHV unmutated. Mean productive templates were about 260,000; mean productive rearrangements were around 91,000.

The CDR3 has 16 residues. Germline V gene data show CDR1 as SGHTA and CDR2 as FQGNSA. V lost 0 bases and J 3 bases, leaving 12 bases between the germline ends. Study findings and constraints: Baseline values of clonality outstripped age-matched healthy donors and followed circulating CD8+ T-cell counts.

Depth targeted 1 in 200,000 to 1 in 1 million T cells, averaging 10x coverage per clonotype. Sequencing was performed with immunoSEQ multiplex PCR; in TCRdb, only in-frame clones are kept and a portion is missing. The repertoire has 300,000 to 400,000 clones, around 66% of them found once; the top ten carry around 6.3%. The sample holds one count of this clone. The antigen is unknown. The sequence was obtained from a human donor with chronic lymphocytic leukemia. The chain is built from TRBV7-2 and TRBJ2-1, with D hard to call. This material consisted of PBMCs, taken after 36 months of ibrutinib treatment. CDR3 sequence (DNA): TGTGCCAGCAGCTTAGCCGTGACTCATCTCTACAATGAGCAGTTCTTC. Protein product: CASSLAVTHLYNEQFF.